This T cell receptor beta chain was captured in a study of Ad26.COV2.S vaccination and SARS-CoV-2 variants. Treatment described: approximately 18 received Ad26.COV2.S at low or high dose, single or two shots; about five received placebo; per-sample allocation not given. At day 63 after the first vaccine or placebo injection, samples were drawn. The CDR3 covers 11 residues. CDR1 and CDR2 (germline): SNHLY, FYNNEI. V lost 11 bases and J lost 9; bases outside the gene matches: 7. Produced via immunoSEQ multiplex PCR; TCRdb's table is partial and in-frame only. The profile shows a few hundred thousand clones, approximately 91% of them singletons.

The V gene is TRBV2, the J gene TRBJ2-1, with 7 bases fitting TRBD2. The specimen was peripheral blood, collected in a trial of Ad26.COV2.S vaccine versus placebo. The receptor was derived from a person aged 18 to 59 who received the Ad26.COV2.S COVID-19 vaccine or a placebo. The chain's CDR3 is CAGSKRGEQFF. The DNA for the CDR3 is TGTGCCGGCTCAAAGCGGGGTGAGCAGTTCTTC.